This is a list of T cell receptor beta chains from one sample in a study of CD8 T cells in ankylosing spondylitis. TCRdb itself ran the 5' RACE reads through MiXCR, one entry per CDR3 protein. The data hold 200,000 to 250,000 distinct CDR3 sequences, with 15% to 20% observed a single time. Input material: blood, either unsorted or a sorted T cell fraction (not recorded which). These receptors originate from a male donor with ankylosing spondylitis. Both conserved end residues are part of each CDR3. A D gene is named only where the DNA matches it firmly. Only some rows state a clone size, as once, few, many or a class for expanded clones.

abundance	v_gene	d_gene	j_gene	CDR3aa	CDR3nt
few	TRBV7-9	NA	TRBJ2-1	CASSLEFNEQFF	TGTGCCAGCAGCTTAGAGTTCAATGAGCAGTTCTTC
many	TRBV3-1	NA	TRBJ2-2	CASSQDLRDTGELFF	TGTGCCAGCAGCCAAGATTTGAGGGACACCGGGGAGCTGTTTTTT
NA	TRBV28	NA	TRBJ1-5	CASSLSGNSQPQRF	TGTGCCAGCAGTTTATCCGGAAATAGTCAGCCCCAGCGTTTT
NA	TRBV6-2/TRBV6-3	NA	TRBJ2-7	CASSYPTEQYF	TGTGCCAGCAGTTACCCAACCGAGCAGTACTTC
few	TRBV20-1	NA	TRBJ2-1	CSASAVASYNEQFF	TGCAGTGCTAGTGCCGTGGCCTCCTACAATGAGCAGTTCTTC
few	TRBV28	TRBD2	TRBJ2-2	CASSITSGTGELFF	TGTGCCAGCAGTATAACTAGCGGCACCGGGGAGCTGTTTTTT
few	TRBV12-3/TRBV12-4	TRBD1	TRBJ2-7	CASEEGQGEEQYF	TGTGCCAGCGAGGAGGGACAGGGGGAAGAGCAGTACTTC
NA	TRBV20-1	TRBD2	TRBJ2-1	CSPPGLAGGPEQFF	TGCAGTCCCCCCGGACTAGCGGGGGGGCCTGAGCAGTTCTTC
few	TRBV20-1	NA	TRBJ1-2	CSARGLREDYGYTF	TGCAGTGCTAGAGGTCTCAGGGAGGACTATGGCTACACCTTC
many	TRBV5-1	NA	TRBJ2-7	CASSFLGDEQYF	TGTGCCAGCAGTTTCCTGGGGGACGAGCAGTACTTC